What follows are 32 T cell receptor beta chains derived from one specimen sequenced in a study of spatial heterogeneity in lung cancer. A single record per CDR3 protein comes from TCRdb applying MiXCR to the 5' RACE reads. The profile covers about 61,000 distinct CDR3 sequences, with about 5.9% appearing a single time and around 15% taken by the ten largest. As for time point: sample taken at primary tumor resection. Source: PBMCs, taken at surgery. These TCRs come from a female donor with early-stage non-small cell lung cancer.

V is TRBV20-1 and J is TRBJ2-6; either TRBD1 or TRBD2 may supply D (6 bases each). CDR1 and CDR2 from the germline V gene are DFQATT and SNEGSKA (reference sequence). The V and J ends lost 2 bases and 0 bases respectively, with 14 bases between them. The CDR3 consists of 17 residues. CDR3 amino acids: CSARTGALSSGANVLTF. CDR3 DNA sequence: TGCAGTGCTAGAACGGGGGCTTTAAGCTCTGGGGCCAACGTCCTGACTTTC.

The V and J genes are TRBV5-1 and TRBJ2-5; 7 positions agree with TRBD2. J gave up 2 bases and V 1 base, and 2 bases lay outside the gene matches. The CDR3 sequence is 14 residues long. Germline-derived CDR1 and CDR2 are SGHRS and YFSETQ. CDR3 region: CASSLPSGQETQYF. DNA of the CDR3: TGCGCCAGCAGCTTGCCTAGCGGACAAGAGACCCAGTACTTC.

This clonotype was detected ten times or more. The chain combines TRBV6-1 with TRBJ2-3; tentative D call: TRBD2 (7 bases). Trimming took off 8 bases at V and 4 bases at J, with 16 bases between the two ends. This CDR3 spans 14 amino acids. The V gene's germline CDR1 is MNHNS and CDR2 SASEGT. The CDR3 spells CASAPRGAPDTQYF. Here the CDR3 DNA reads TGTGCCAGCGCCCCCCGGGGGGCCCCAGATACGCAGTATTTT.

Concerning this clonotype: Just one base apart from a much larger clone, this may be a read error. The CDR3 end shows no conserved phenylalanine or tryptophan, and so a read error is likely. The rearrangement joins TRBV7-2 to TRBJ1-2; possible D gene TRBD1, 5 bases. V gave up 4 bases and J gave up 4 bases, with 7 bases separating them. Germline CDR1 SGHTA, CDR2 FQGNSA. The CDR3 sequence is 12 residues long. CDR3 nucleotides: TGTGCCAGCAGCTCCGACAGCTATGGCTACACCTAC. Translating it yields CASSSDSYGYTY.

This clonotype was picked up a small number of times. V and J are TRBV5-1 and TRBJ1-3; D ambiguous. V was cut by 0 bases and J by 0 bases, with 10 bases left in between. In germline, CDR1 is SGHRS, CDR2 YFSETQ. The CDR3 runs to 16 residues. CDR3 loop: CASSLDFRGSGNTIYF. In DNA, the CDR3 is TGCGCCAGCAGCTTGGATTTCCGGGGCTCTGGAAACACCATATATTTT.

This clonotype was recorded many times. The chain carries TRBV5-1 and TRBJ2-7, with a possible D match to TRBD1 (6 bases). Trimming cost V 4 bases and J 5 bases, with 16 bases left between them. In germline, CDR1 is SGHRS, CDR2 YFSETQ. The CDR3 loop spans 14 amino acids. CDR3 nucleotide sequence: TGCGCCAGCAGCCTAGACCTGGACAGAAACGAGCAGTACTTC. This gives the protein CASSLDLDRNEQYF.

Many counts were recorded for this clonotype. The chain has TRBV20-1 and TRBJ1-5; 9 positions match TRBD1. The ends lost 5 bases at V and 7 bases at J; junction bases unmatched: 6. This CDR3 spans 13 amino acids. Looked up from germline, CDR1 is DFQATT and CDR2 is SNEGSKA (reference sequence). The CDR3 loop reads CSAHRGQGQPQHF. The CDR3 DNA is TGCAGTGCTCACAGGGGGCAAGGACAGCCCCAGCATTTT.

This chain links TRBV6-1 with TRBJ2-2; 11 nucleotides match TRBD2. Germline V gene data show CDR1 as MNHNS and CDR2 as SASEGT. CDR3 length: 16 amino acids. Trimming took 7 bases from V and 1 from J; bases not matched to a gene: 5. In nucleotides, the CDR3 is TGTGCCAGCACAAGTCTAGCGGGAGGGAACACCGGGGAGCTGTTTTTT. Translating it yields CASTSLAGGNTGELFF.

The table lists this clonotype with a few counts. The chain links TRBV20-1 to TRBJ2-5; D may be TRBD2 (6 bases). CDR3 length: 15 amino acids. The germline V gene has CDR1 DFQATT and CDR2 SNEGSKA (reference sequence). Between the trimmed V and J ends, which lost 5 bases and 2 bases, there was a span of 18 bases. For the CDR3, the DNA is TGCAGTGCTGGCGGGGCAGTTACTAATCAAGAGACCCAGTACTTC. Translating it yields CSAGGAVTNQETQYF.

This clonotype was observed many times. V usage is TRBV7-3 and J usage is TRBJ2-3; 11 bases are shared with TRBD2. The V gene's germline CDR1 is SGHTA and CDR2 FQGTGA. CDR3 size: 15 residues. The J segment lost 5 bases and the V segment lost 5 bases, leaving 6 bases of the junction unmatched. CDR3 sequence (DNA): TGTGCCAGCAGCCCACTAGCGGGAGAGATAGATACGCAGTATTTT. Translating gives CASSPLAGEIDTQYF.

This clonotype was counted a few times. The J gene is TRBJ1-1, the V gene TRBV12-3 or TRBV12-4; D is ambiguous. The CDR3 runs to 14 residues. V dropped 6 bases and J dropped 8 bases, with 19 bases sitting between them. Here the CDR3 DNA reads TGTGCCAGCAGCCCCTCCCCCTCTCAGAGGGAAGCTTTCTTT. It specifies CASSPSPSQREAFF.

The table lists this clonotype with a few counts. The chain joins TRBV19 to TRBJ1-5; D is undetermined. V was cut by 3 bases and J by 4 bases, with 10 bases left in between. Germline V gene data show CDR1 as LNHDA and CDR2 as SQIVND (reference sequence). The CDR3 is made up of 14 amino acids. This chain's CDR3 is CASSIIGGNQPQHF. CDR3 in DNA: TGTGCCAGTAGTATTATTGGAGGGAATCAGCCCCAGCATTTT.

Ten or more counts support this clonotype. The J gene is TRBJ2-1, the V gene TRBV6-6, with 10 bases matching TRBD2. V lost 2 bases to trimming and J lost 7 bases; unmatched junction nucleotides: 14. Germline assignment: CDR1 MNHNY and CDR2 SVGAGI (reference sequence). CDR3 size: 18 residues. This CDR3 reads CASSYPGLAGGPPNEQFF. CDR3 coding DNA: TGTGCCAGCAGTTACCCGGGTTTAGCGGGAGGTCCCCCTAATGAGCAGTTCTTC.

At least ten counts were recorded for this clonotype. This chain connects TRBV28 to TRBJ1-2; D is undetermined. Germline V gene sequence: CDR1 MDHEN, CDR2 SYDVKM. The ends were cut back, 6 bases at V and 6 bases at J, with 17 bases in the middle. This CDR3 is 14 amino acids long. CDR3 region: CASSPPDTADGYTF. The CDR3 coding sequence is TGTGCCAGCAGCCCCCCCGACACGGCGGATGGCTACACCTTC.

This clonotype was seen at least ten times. V gene TRBV9 combines with J gene TRBJ1-3, with no clear D. Trimming shortened V by 0 bases and J by 4 bases, and 11 bases separated the two germline ends. Germline V gives CDR1 SGDLS, CDR2 YYNGEE. CDR3 length: 15 amino acids. The chain's CDR3 is CASSVGAPKGNTIYF. The CDR3 DNA reads as TGTGCCAGCAGCGTAGGTGCCCCGAAGGGAAACACCATATATTTT.

The table lists this clonotype with many counts. The V call is TRBV29-1, the J call TRBJ2-1; 7 nucleotides agree with TRBD1. Germline lookup yields CDR1 SQVTM and CDR2 ANQGSEA. V lost 6 bases and J lost 6; bases outside the gene matches: 8. The CDR3 has 13 amino acids. CDR3 loop: CSVAKGQFNEQFF. CDR3 nucleotides: TGCAGCGTCGCCAAGGGACAGTTCAATGAGCAGTTCTTC.

The chain is built from TRBV14 and TRBJ1-2; D is perhaps TRBD1 (6 bases). CDR3 length: 15 residues. Trimming stripped 0 bases from V and 5 bases from J, with 13 bases between. CDR1 SGHDN and CDR2 FVKESK come from the germline V gene. Written as DNA, the CDR3 is TGTGCCAGCAGCCAAGATCGACGGGGGCCGTATGGCTACACCTTC. It translates to CASSQDRRGPYGYTF.

This clonotype was recorded a few times. The chain joins TRBV5-4 to TRBJ2-1, with TRBD2 identical over 10 bases. Trimming removed 1 base from V and 1 base from J; junction bases left unmatched: 2. CDR3 length equals 16 residues. Germline values: CDR1 SGHNT, CDR2 YYREEE (reference sequence). CDR3 region: CASSLSGGASYNEQFF. The CDR3 bases are TGTGCCAGCAGCTTGAGCGGGGGGGCTTCCTACAATGAGCAGTTCTTC.

In its sample, this clonotype was seen many times. Mismatch with germline at one junction end may stem from a read error. The chain carries TRBV7-7 and TRBJ2-6, with 9 bases aligning to TRBD1. Germline CDR1 reads SSHAT; CDR2 reads FNYEAQ (reference sequence). This CDR3 region has 16 residues. The CDR3 coding sequence is TGTGCTAGCAGCTTAGGTAGTCCCGGGACAGGGAACGTCCTGACTTTC. This codes for CASSLGSPGTGNVLTF.

The gene calls are TRBV30 and TRBJ1-2, with 8 nucleotides matching TRBD1. Unmatched junction bases numbered 4, after V lost 4 bases and J lost 3 bases. The CDR3 loop spans 13 amino acids. Per the germline V gene, CDR1 is GTSNPN and CDR2 is SVGIG (reference sequence). CDR3 in amino acids: CAWTGGRDYGYTF. Written as DNA, the CDR3 is TGTGCCTGGACAGGGGGCAGGGACTATGGCTACACCTTC.

This clonotype was found a few times. V is TRBV6-1 and J is TRBJ2-7; 8 nucleotides line up with TRBD1. V trimming: 7 bases; J trimming: 6 bases; junction bases outside the gene matches: 8. CDR1 MNHNS and CDR2 SASEGT come from the germline V gene. The CDR3 runs to 13 residues. This chain's CDR3 is CASNWDRPAEQYF. The CDR3 bases are TGTGCCAGCAACTGGGACAGGCCAGCCGAGCAGTACTTC.

This clonotype was picked up many times. The rearrangement joins TRBV12-3 or TRBV12-4 to TRBJ1-4; D remains unclear. V lost 4 bases and J lost 0, with 3 bases in between. CDR3 size: 13 residues. CDR3 DNA sequence: TGTGCCAGCAGTTCCACAACTAATGAAAAACTGTTTTTT. Residues: CASSSTTNEKLFF.

This clonotype was counted a few times. The V gene is TRBV20-1, the J gene TRBJ2-2; TRBD2 might be the D (8 bases). Trimming cost V 4 bases and J 1 base, with 19 bases left between them. The length of the CDR3 is 17 residues. CDR1 is DFQATT and CDR2 is SNEGSKA in the germline V gene (reference sequence). CDR3: CSAIQGGLVLNTGELFF. The CDR3 DNA reads TGCAGTGCTATCCAGGGGGGACTAGTCTTGAACACCGGGGAGCTGTTTTTT.

The chain is built from TRBV5-1 and TRBJ1-1, with 9 bases matching TRBD1. The CDR3 sequence is 14 residues long. Trimming took 0 bases from V and 4 from J; bases not matched to a gene: 1. The germline V gene has CDR1 SGHRS and CDR2 YFSETQ. The CDR3 sequence: CASSLETGGTEAFF. CDR3 in DNA: TGCGCCAGCAGCTTGGAGACAGGGGGCACTGAAGCTTTCTTT.

The chain joins TRBV12-3 or TRBV12-4 to TRBJ1-2; the match to TRBD1 covers 7 bases. Unmatched junction bases numbered 3, after V lost 5 bases and J lost 3 bases. The CDR3 spans 13 residues. CDR3 DNA sequence: TGTGCCAGCAGTATCGGGACAGACTATGGCTACACCTTC. It encodes CASSIGTDYGYTF.

In this sample, this clonotype turned up many times. The chain uses TRBV19 and TRBJ2-1, with 7 positions matching TRBD2. The ends lost 7 bases at V and 0 bases at J; junction bases unmatched: 3. There are 14 residues in the CDR3. Germline CDR1 reads LNHDA; CDR2 reads SQIVND (reference sequence). The CDR3 DNA is TGTGCCAGTAAGGGCGGGAGCTCCTACAATGAGCAGTTCTTC. It encodes CASKGGSSYNEQFF.

This clonotype was seen many times. The chain uses TRBV5-1 and TRBJ1-5; D remains ambiguous. CDR1 is SGHRS and CDR2 is YFSETQ in the germline V gene. Deletions cut 0 bases from V and 5 bases from J, with 9 bases between. The CDR3 has 14 amino acids. CDR3: CASSLESPDQPQHF. The CDR3 region has the DNA TGCGCCAGCAGCTTGGAATCCCCCGATCAGCCCCAGCATTTT.

This clonotype has a handful of counts. The chain recombines TRBV19 with TRBJ2-2, with D tentatively TRBD1 or TRBD2 (5 bases each). The germline CDR1 and CDR2 sequences are LNHDA and SQIVND (reference sequence). CDR3 length: 15 residues. Trimming removed 3 bases from V and 6 bases from J, with 14 bases in between. For the CDR3, the DNA is TGTGCCAGTAGTATTCCGGGGCAAGGTCCCGGGGAGCTGTTTTTT. Translated, it gives CASSIPGQGPGELFF.

This clonotype occurred many times. This chain uses TRBV5-6 with TRBJ2-2; D is possibly TRBD2 (6 bases). The CDR3 is 14 residues long. CDR1 SGHDT and CDR2 YYEEEE come from the germline V gene. Trimming left V 7 bases short and J 1 base short, with 11 bases between. The CDR3 spells CASQRGMNTGELFF. The CDR3 coding sequence is TGTGCCAGCCAACGGGGGATGAACACCGGGGAGCTGTTTTTT.

In its sample, this clonotype was seen many times. The CDR3 sequence is CASSLSSNQPQHF. The CDR3 bases are TGTGCCAGCAGCCTAAGCAGCAATCAGCCCCAGCATTTT. The chain recombines TRBV3-1 with TRBJ1-5; D gene uncertain. Germline V lookup: CDR1 LGHDT, CDR2 YNNKEL (reference sequence). This CDR3 contains 13 residues. The ends were cut back, 4 bases at V and 1 base at J, with 5 bases in the middle.

This clonotype was seen at least ten times. The CDR3 DNA reads TGTGCCAGCACTCGGGGGGTTCAGCCCCAGCATTTT. The encoded protein is CASTRGVQPQHF. The rearrangement uses TRBV12-3 or TRBV12-4 and TRBJ1-5; maybe TRBD1 (5 bases). This CDR3 spans 12 amino acids. V lost 7 bases and J 6 bases, leaving 10 bases between the germline ends.

The chain recombines TRBV20-1 with TRBJ2-7, with 8 bases matching TRBD1. The ends lost 6 bases at V and 3 bases at J; junction bases unmatched: 10. The CDR3 sequence is 14 residues long. The germline gives CDR1 DFQATT, CDR2 SNEGSKA (reference sequence). CDR3 in DNA: TGCAGTGCCCTGAGGGACAGGTTTAGCTACGAGCAGTACTTC. Translation gives CSALRDRFSYEQYF.